Below, one T cell receptor beta chain is given with its context. Profiled with immunoSEQ multiplex PCR; TCRdb holds only in-frame clones, not every one. The repertoire holds under 90,000 clones, with around 94% as singletons. The record originates from a study of technical replicates of blood from several donors. The CDR3 runs to 12 residues. The germline gives CDR1 LNHDA, CDR2 SQIVND (reference sequence). Deletions cut 5 bases from V and 5 bases from J, with 9 bases between. The source of this sequence is a human donor in good health. This sequence joins TRBV19 and TRBJ1-2; possible D gene TRBD1, 5 bases. The material sequenced was T cells isolated from PBMCs. The CDR3 DNA follows: TGTGCCAGTAGTGACAGTTATTATGGCTACACCTTC. Protein product: CASSDSYYGYTF.